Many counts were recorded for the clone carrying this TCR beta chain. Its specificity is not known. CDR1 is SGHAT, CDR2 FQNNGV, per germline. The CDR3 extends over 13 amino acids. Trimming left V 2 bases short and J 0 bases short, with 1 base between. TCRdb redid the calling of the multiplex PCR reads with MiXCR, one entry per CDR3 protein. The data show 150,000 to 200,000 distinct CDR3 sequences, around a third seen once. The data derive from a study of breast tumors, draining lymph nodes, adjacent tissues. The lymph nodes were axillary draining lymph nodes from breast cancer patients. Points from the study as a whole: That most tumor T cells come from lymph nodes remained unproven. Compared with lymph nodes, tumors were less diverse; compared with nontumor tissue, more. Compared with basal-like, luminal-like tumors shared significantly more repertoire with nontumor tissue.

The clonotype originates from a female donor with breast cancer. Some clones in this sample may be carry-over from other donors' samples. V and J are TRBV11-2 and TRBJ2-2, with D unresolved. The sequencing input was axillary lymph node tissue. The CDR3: CASSLTNTGELFF. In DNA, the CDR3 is TGTGCCAGCAGCTTAACGAACACCGGGGAGCTGTTTTTT.